Below, 8 T cell receptor beta chains from the same sample are listed, as sequenced in a study of T cells in women clearing cervical HPV infection. TCRdb's copy holds only in-frame clones and misses some; the assay was immunoSEQ multiplex PCR. This repertoire comprises roughly 22,000 clones; its ten largest clones make up roughly 3.3%. Material for sequencing was blood buffy coat. The receptors come from a woman aged 18 to 75 with a cervical HPV16 infection that either progressed to CIN3+ or cleared (not recorded which).

Concerning this clone: Read sequence stops 3 residues before the CDR3 end, and the germline J gene provides the missing end. The rearrangement links TRBV11-2 to TRBJ2-5; possibly TRBD2 for D (5 bases). Germline loops: CDR1 SGHAT, CDR2 FQNNGV. With 4 bases removed from V and 5 bases from J, the gap between germline ends came to 8 bases. The CDR3 contains 12 residues. The CDR3 loop is CASSSQRETQYF. The CDR3 DNA, read in part, is TGTGCCAGCAGCTCCCAGCGGGAGACC. The whole variable domain, filled in from reference TRBV11-2 and TRBJ2-5, reads EAGVAQSPRYKIIEKRQSVAFWCNPISGHATLYWYQQILGQGPKLLIQFQNNGVVDDSQLPKDRFSAERLKGVDSTLKIQPAKLEDSAVYLCASSSQRETQYFGPGTRLLVL.

Comments on this clone: The read ends 3 residues early relative to the CDR3; the germline J gene fills the gap. V usage is TRBV7-9 and J usage is TRBJ2-7; TRBD1 aligns across 10 bases. CDR3 length equals 15 residues. V gave up 5 bases and J gave up 1 base; unmatched junction bases: 5. Per germline, CDR1 SEHNR and CDR2 FQNEAQ (reference sequence). The CDR3 here is CASSPGQGTSYEQYF. Partial CDR3 DNA: TGTGCCAGCAGCCCGGGACAGGGGACATCCTACGAG.

In the case of this clone: Read coverage stops 3 residues before the CDR3 terminus; the germline J gene supplies the remainder. V is TRBV7-2 and J is TRBJ2-7, with TRBD1 matching 7 bases. CDR1 and CDR2 from the germline V gene are SGHTA and FQGNSA. This CDR3 is built from 15 residues. The ends lost 5 bases at V and 2 bases at J; junction bases unmatched: 9. CDR3 DNA, as far as it was read: TGTGCCAGCAGCCCGGGGACAGCCCTTACCTACGAG. Protein: CASSPGTALTYE. The full CDR3 protein reads CASSPGTALTYEQYF.

On this clone: The observed sequence ends 3 residues before the CDR3 terminus, with the missing tail filled in from the germline J gene. This sequence joins TRBV5-3 and TRBJ2-7, with 10 bases that match TRBD2. TRBV5-3 is flagged as an ORF with uncertain function. With V trimmed by 2 bases and J by 0 bases, 11 bases remained unmatched. The CDR3 runs to 18 residues. The sequenced part of the CDR3 DNA is TGTGCCAGAAGCTTAGGGGTAGCGGGAGGTCGGAGCTCCTACGAG. Amino acid sequence: CARSLGVAGGRSSYE. The full-length CDR3 reads as CARSLGVAGGRSSYEQYF.

On this clone itself: The read gets to within 3 residues of the CDR3 end, and the germline J gene fills in the rest. This chain joins TRBV20-1 and TRBJ2-1, with TRBD2 matching over 8 bases. From germline, CDR1 is DFQATT and CDR2 SNEGSKA (reference sequence). J lost 4 bases, V lost 3 bases, and 2 bases had no gene match. The CDR3 consists of 13 residues. Incomplete CDR3 DNA: TGCAGTGCTAGCAGCGGGGGATACAATGAG. This sequence encodes CSASSGGYNE. The whole CDR3 sequence reads CSASSGGYNEQFF.

Remarks on this clone: Coverage ceases 3 residues before the CDR3 finishes, and the germline J gene fills in the end. This chain uses TRBV2 with TRBJ2-1; maybe TRBD2 (6 bases). CDR1 and CDR2 from the germline V gene are SNHLY and FYNNEI. V was trimmed by 7 bases and J by 8 bases, leaving 15 bases between them. This CDR3 has 13 amino acids. The sequenced part of the CDR3 DNA is TGTGCCAGCATTCGGGACTTTCCCGATGAG. It codes for CASIRDFPDE. The whole CDR3 reads CASIRDFPDEQFF.

Regarding this clone: Read sequence stops 3 residues before the CDR3 end, and the germline J gene provides the missing end. This chain links TRBV2 with TRBJ2-1; 16 bases map to TRBD2. The germline CDR1 and CDR2 sequences are SNHLY and FYNNEI. The CDR3 totals 15 residues. With V trimmed by 8 bases and J by 2 bases, 0 bases remained unmatched. CDR3: CASGTSGRAYNEQFF. The sequenced CDR3 bases are TGTGCCAGCGGGACTAGCGGGAGGGCCTACAATGAG.

With regard to this clone: Sequencing ends 3 residues short of the CDR3 end; the germline J gene provides the rest. The chain carries TRBV20-1 and TRBJ2-1, with 12 bases identical to TRBD2. With 6 bases clipped from V and 8 bases from J, the junction kept 5 bases outside the gene matches. Germline lookup yields CDR1 DFQATT and CDR2 SNEGSKA (reference sequence). CDR3 length: 13 residues. The DNA read from the CDR3 is TGCAGTGCCCGACTAGCGGGGGTCGATGAG. Its protein product is CSARLAGVDE. Given in full, the CDR3 is CSARLAGVDEQFF.